The clone carrying this T cell receptor (beta chain) was seen only a few times. Its specificity is unknown. This specimen comes from a study of cytomegalovirus exposure and HLA in healthy donors. Turning to the study itself: A data release that came early held 75 million to 85 million unique TCRs from HLA-typed donors. Findings and limits, study-wide: There were some V segments, including TRBV6-2 and TRBV6-3, excluded as indistinguishable. There were some 150 TCR beta chains listed as cytomegalovirus-associated. In a later analysis, across HLA loci, associated TCR counts were highest for DRB1, lowest for HLA-C.

The V end lost 0 bases, the J end lost 6 bases, and 10 bases lay between the germline ends. Germline V gene data show CDR1 as SGDLS and CDR2 as YYNGEE. The CDR3 is made up of 13 amino acids. With 60 Vbeta and 13 Jbeta primers, the PCR was carried out. This table comes from immunoSEQ multiplex PCR, and its TCRdb copy is limited to in-frame clones, with some not included. The profile shows under 200,000 clones, 75% to 90% of them singletons. The TCR sequence derives from a girl aged 2 to 10 in good health and CMV-seropositive. The sequencing input was PBMCs. The chain joins TRBV9 to TRBJ2-7; D gene unclear. CDR3 in DNA: TGTGCCAGCAGCGTAGGAGTAGCAACCGAGCAGTACTTC. Translating it yields CASSVGVATEQYF.